Following are 27 T cell receptor beta chains from one sample sequenced in a study of blood T cell repertoires in COVID-19. Sequencing used immunoSEQ multiplex PCR; TCRdb keeps in-frame clones, though not all of them. The sample carries 250,000 to 300,000 clones, 80% to 90% recorded once. The sample consisted of PBMCs or T cells enriched from blood (not recorded which). These receptor sequences come from a woman aged 50 to 60 who had recovered from COVID-19.

The V call is TRBV28, the J call TRBJ1-5; no clear D gene. The CDR3 spans 14 residues. Trimming stripped 6 bases from V and 4 bases from J, with 13 bases between. The germline CDR1 and CDR2 sequences are MDHEN and SYDVKM. The CDR3 sequence: CASSMDGVNQPQHF. The CDR3 DNA reads as TGTGCCAGCAGCATGGACGGGGTTAATCAGCCCCAGCATTTT.

The V and J genes are TRBV10-3 and TRBJ1-6, with D possibly matching TRBD1 (6 bases). Trimming stripped 0 bases from V and 10 bases from J, with 13 bases between. CDR1 is ENHRY and CDR2 is SYGVKD in the germline V gene. The CDR3 consists of 15 residues. CDR3: CAISESGGRESPLHF. CDR3 DNA sequence: TGTGCCATCAGTGAGTCCGGGGGGCGAGAGTCACCCCTCCACTTT.

The V and J genes are TRBV20-1 and TRBJ2-7; 7 nucleotides align to TRBD2. This CDR3 has 11 residues. The J segment lost 5 bases and the V segment lost 7 bases, leaving 5 bases of the junction unmatched. CDR1 and CDR2 (germline): DFQATT, SNEGSKA (reference sequence). The CDR3 spells CSVSSGHEQYF. CDR3 coding DNA: TGCAGTGTTTCTAGCGGTCACGAGCAGTACTTC.

V gene TRBV27 combines with J gene TRBJ2-1; 9 nucleotides align to TRBD1. The CDR3 has 15 amino acids. The ends lost 2 bases at V and 8 bases at J; junction bases unmatched: 7. Germline V gives CDR1 MNHEY, CDR2 SMNVEV (reference sequence). CDR3 region: CASSLRDRDRHEQFF. CDR3 DNA: TGTGCCAGCAGTTTACGGGACAGGGATAGGCATGAGCAGTTCTTC.

The rearrangement uses TRBV19 and TRBJ2-5; D ambiguous. The CDR3 totals 12 residues. V lost 5 bases and J 5 bases, leaving 9 bases between the germline ends. Germline values: CDR1 LNHDA, CDR2 SQIVND (reference sequence). In nucleotides, the CDR3 is TGTGCCAGTAGTCCGGGTGATGAGACCCAGTACTTC. Translating gives CASSPGDETQYF.

This chain uses TRBV2 with TRBJ2-3, with TRBD2 identical over 8 bases. The CDR3 sequence is 15 residues long. The V gene end was trimmed by 8 bases and the J gene end by 0 bases; junction bases not matched to a gene: 7. From germline, CDR1 is SNHLY and CDR2 FYNNEI. The chain's CDR3 is CASAGLVSSTDTQYF. The CDR3 coding sequence is TGTGCCAGCGCGGGACTAGTATCTAGCACAGATACGCAGTATTTT.

On this clone: In the same sample, other DNA sequences code for this CDR3. The J gene is TRBJ1-2, the V gene TRBV27; 9 bases fit TRBD1. V lost 5 bases, J lost 5 bases, and 3 bases stayed unmatched. This CDR3 contains 13 residues. The germline V gene encodes CDR1 MNHEY and CDR2 SMNVEV (reference sequence). DNA of the CDR3: TGTGCCAGCAGTCTCGGACAGGGGTATGGCTACACCTTC. It encodes CASSLGQGYGYTF.

The CDR3 nucleotides are TGTGCCAGCAGTCACAGGTACGAGCAGTACTTC. Encoded protein: CASSHRYEQYF. The chain recombines TRBV12-3 or TRBV12-4 with TRBJ2-7, with a possible D match to TRBD1 (5 bases). This CDR3 comprises 11 residues. The germline V and J ends were trimmed by 5 bases and 4 bases, with 6 bases remaining between them.

This rearrangement joins TRBV11-2 to TRBJ1-4; maybe TRBD1 (5 bases). This CDR3 region has 14 residues. The germline V gene has CDR1 SGHAT and CDR2 FQNNGV. Trimming took off 3 bases at V and 8 bases at J, with 13 bases between the two ends. CDR3 in DNA: TGTGCCAGCAGCTTCGGGGGGGTTGGGGAAAAACTGTTTTTT. Amino acid sequence: CASSFGGVGEKLFF.

The chain joins TRBV25-1 to TRBJ2-3; 8 bases are shared with TRBD2. Unmatched junction bases numbered 5, after V lost 3 bases and J lost 0 bases. CDR3 size: 16 residues. Germline V gives CDR1 MGHDK, CDR2 SYGVNS. The chain's CDR3 is CASSERLAHSTDTQYF. The CDR3 region has the DNA TGTGCCAGCAGTGAGAGACTAGCGCACAGCACAGATACGCAGTATTTT.

The chain recombines TRBV5-5 with TRBJ2-7; 7 nucleotides align to TRBD1. Germline values: CDR1 SGHKS, CDR2 YYEKEE (reference sequence). Trimming took 0 bases from V and 2 from J; bases not matched to a gene: 2. The CDR3 sequence is 14 residues long. The CDR3 region has the DNA TGTGCCAGCAGCTTGGGGACAGGCGCCTACGAGCAGTACTTC. Amino acids: CASSLGTGAYEQYF.

The chain recombines TRBV19 with TRBJ2-5, with D hard to call. The germline V and J ends were trimmed by 4 bases and 1 base, with 7 bases remaining between them. This CDR3 has 13 residues. CDR1 is LNHDA, CDR2 SQIVND, per germline (reference sequence). The CDR3 DNA reads as TGTGCCAGTAGTACCCTACTCCAAGAGACCCAGTACTTC. Its translation is CASSTLLQETQYF.

The chain joins TRBV10-2 to TRBJ1-5; tentative D call: TRBD1 (6 bases). The V end was cut by 6 bases, the J end by 1 base, with 10 bases between. Germline V gene data show CDR1 as WSHSY and CDR2 as SAAADI. The CDR3 extends over 14 amino acids. For the CDR3, the DNA is TGCGCCAGCAGAGATGACAGGAGCAATCAGCCCCAGCATTTT. This encodes CASRDDRSNQPQHF.

Here the CDR3 reads CASSPTRTRETQYF. The CDR3, as DNA: TGTGCCAGCAGCCCTACCAGGACAAGAGAGACCCAGTACTTC. J is TRBJ2-5 and V is TRBV11-2; possibly TRBD1 for D (5 bases). In germline, CDR1 is SGHAT, CDR2 FQNNGV. The length of the CDR3 is 14 residues. V was trimmed by 5 bases and J by 4 bases, leaving 14 bases between them.

This clone was detected only once. This rearrangement joins TRBV11-2 to TRBJ2-6; 7 bases are a match to TRBD1. The trim removed 2 bases at V and 4 bases at J, leaving 11 bases unmatched. The CDR3 runs 18 residues. Germline V lookup: CDR1 SGHAT, CDR2 FQNNGV. The CDR3 loop is CASSLRGQGPAGANVLTF. CDR3 bases: TGTGCCAGCAGCTTAAGGGGGCAGGGGCCCGCCGGGGCCAACGTCCTGACTTTC. Complete variable domain (other parts from reference TRBV11-2 and TRBJ2-6): EAGVAQSPRYKIIEKRQSVAFWCNPISGHATLYWYQQILGQGPKLLIQFQNNGVVDDSQLPKDRFSAERLKGVDSTLKIQPAKLEDSAVYLCASSLRGQGPAGANVLTFGAGSRLTVL.

This chain connects TRBV2 to TRBJ1-1; 8 bases map to TRBD1. The germline V gene has CDR1 SNHLY and CDR2 FYNNEI. The CDR3 sequence is 15 residues long. The V segment lost 5 bases and the J segment 0 bases; nucleotides outside the gene matches: 5. The chain's CDR3 is CASSQGAPVNTEAFF. The CDR3 region has the DNA TGTGCCAGCAGTCAGGGGGCCCCCGTGAACACTGAAGCTTTCTTT. Full variable domain (missing parts from reference TRBV2 and TRBJ1-1): EPEVTQTPSHQVTQMGQEVILRCVPISNHLYFYWYRQILGQKVEFLVSFYNNEISEKSEIFDDQFSVERPDGSNFTLKIRSTKLEDSAMYFCASSQGAPVNTEAFFGQGTRLTVV.

This clone was detected only once. The V and J genes are TRBV27 and TRBJ2-1; 9 positions match TRBD2. From germline, CDR1 is MNHEY and CDR2 SMNVEV (reference sequence). Unmatched junction bases numbered 5, after V lost 5 bases and J lost 3 bases. The CDR3 is made up of 15 amino acids. The CDR3 nucleotides are TGTGCCAGCAGTCTACGGACTAGCGACTACAATGAGCAGTTCTTC. This translates into CASSLRTSDYNEQFF.

This clone was seen only once. This rearrangement joins TRBV27 to TRBJ1-1; weak D call: TRBD1 (5 bases). The ends were cut back, 4 bases at V and 1 base at J, with 10 bases in the middle. Germline V gene data show CDR1 as MNHEY and CDR2 as SMNVEV (reference sequence). The CDR3 spans 14 residues. CDR3 coding DNA: TGTGCCAGCAGTTCAGGGTTCCCGAACACTGAAGCTTTCTTT. It encodes CASSSGFPNTEAFF.

This chain joins TRBV7-2 and TRBJ2-7; D is perhaps TRBD2 (5 bases). Deletions cut 4 bases from V and 5 bases from J, with 9 bases between. The CDR3 consists of 12 residues. The germline V gene encodes CDR1 SGHTA and CDR2 FQGNSA. This chain's CDR3 is CASSSLANEQYF. The CDR3 nucleotides read TGTGCCAGCAGCTCGCTAGCAAACGAGCAGTACTTC.

CDR3 sequence (DNA): TGTGCCAGCAGCTTAGGAGGGGACAGGGGTGCATCGCCCCTCCACTTT. Amino acids: CASSLGGDRGASPLHF. The gene calls are TRBV7-9 and TRBJ1-6; 10 bases map to TRBD1. Trimming took 1 base from V and 13 from J; bases not matched to a gene: 10. Germline loops: CDR1 SEHNR, CDR2 FQNEAQ (reference sequence). The CDR3 is 16 amino acids.

The chain couples TRBV5-1 to TRBJ1-3; D unclear. The V gene's germline CDR1 is SGHRS and CDR2 YFSETQ. V dropped 4 bases and J dropped 0 bases, with 11 bases sitting between them. The CDR3 has 15 residues. As DNA, the CDR3 is TGCGCCAGCAGCCAAGACAATTTCTCTGGAAACACCATATATTTT. It encodes CASSQDNFSGNTIYF.

The CDR3 loop is CASSGAGTSGNEQFF. The CDR3 DNA reads as TGTGCCAGTAGCGGAGCGGGGACTAGCGGCAATGAGCAGTTCTTC. This chain uses TRBV19 with TRBJ2-1; 11 bases agree with TRBD2. The CDR3 covers 15 residues. V lost 6 bases and J lost 6; bases outside the gene matches: 7. Germline V CDR1 and CDR2: LNHDA, SQIVND (reference sequence).

The CDR3 region is CASSLEGGMNTEAFF. For the CDR3, the DNA is TGCGCCAGCAGCTTGGAGGGAGGGATGAACACTGAAGCTTTCTTT. The J gene is TRBJ1-1, the V gene TRBV5-1; the D is unclear. This CDR3 contains 15 residues. Germline V gene sequence: CDR1 SGHRS, CDR2 YFSETQ. Trimming shortened V by 0 bases and J by 0 bases, and 9 bases separated the two germline ends.

V usage is TRBV27 and J usage is TRBJ2-1, with D unclear. Germline V CDR1 and CDR2: MNHEY, SMNVEV (reference sequence). Trimming took 0 bases from V and 9 from J, leaving 9 bases between them. This CDR3 region has 13 residues. CDR3 protein: CASSLSFSFEQFF. The CDR3 bases are TGTGCCAGCAGTTTATCGTTTAGCTTTGAGCAGTTCTTC.

V and J are TRBV9 and TRBJ1-3, with D unclear. Germline CDR1 reads SGDLS; CDR2 reads YYNGEE. This CDR3 region has 15 residues. V was shortened by 0 bases and J by 4 bases, with 11 bases between the two germline ends. Here the CDR3 DNA reads TGTGCCAGCAGCGTAGCCACCGGCGGGGGAAACACCATATATTTT. This translates into CASSVATGGGNTIYF.

Written as DNA, the CDR3 is TGCGCCAGCAGCTTGGGGGTAGCGGGAGGATTCTACAATGAGCAGTTCTTC. Amino acids: CASSLGVAGGFYNEQFF. This chain links TRBV5-1 with TRBJ2-1, with 10 positions matching TRBD2. The junction had 6 bases not matched to a gene; V was cut back by 0 bases and J by 3 bases. This CDR3 region has 17 residues. The germline V gene encodes CDR1 SGHRS and CDR2 YFSETQ.

The genes are TRBV9 and TRBJ2-1, with no clear D. Germline assignment: CDR1 SGDLS and CDR2 YYNGEE. CDR3 length equals 12 residues. The germline V and J ends were trimmed by 2 bases and 8 bases, with 8 bases remaining between them. CDR3: CASSVQRDEQFF. As DNA, the CDR3 is TGTGCCAGCAGCGTTCAGCGCGATGAGCAGTTCTTC.